This T cell receptor (beta chain) originates from a study of glioma-infiltrating T cells. To note about this clonotype: Its antigen is not known. With a much larger clone just one base away, this may be a read error.

TCR alpha and beta CDR3 regions were amplified from RNA using iRepertoire nested multiplex PCR. Input was about 85-450 ng of tissue mRNA or PBMC total RNA. TCRdb analysed the multiplex PCR reads with MiXCR anew, one entry per CDR3 protein. The sample contains more than 350,000 distinct CDR3 sequences, 41% of which appear only once. Study results and caveats: Non-neoplastic patients had below-expected tissue-blood divergence, while all gliomas exceeded expectation. Very few CDR3 sequences were shared between tissue and blood. A blood CDR3 motif signature was depleted in highly divergent patients.

Germline V gene data show CDR1 as DFQATT and CDR2 as SNEGSKA (reference sequence). The CDR3 is 14 residues long. This receptor was taken from a human donor with low-grade glioma or glioblastoma, undergoing nonglioma brain surgery, or in good health (not recorded which). The V and J genes are TRBV20-1 and TRBJ2-7, with TRBD1 matching over 12 bases. Sequenced: glioma tissue, nonneoplastic brain tissue, or PBMCs (not recorded which). The DNA of the CDR3 is TGCAGTGCGTCCGGGACAGGGGGCTCCTACGAGCAGTGCTTC. The encoded protein is CSASGTGGSYEQCF.